This TCR beta chain is from a study of identifying expanded T cells in peripheral blood. The study, taken as a whole, reports: Variance in clone template counts between approximately 2-week samples significantly increased with total template count across all healthy donors.

In the case of this clone: Its antigen is not identified.

Measured with immunoSEQ multiplex PCR; TCRdb has only the in-frame clones, and not every one. Among roughly 63,000 clones listed, about 80% were seen once. The V gene's germline CDR1 is SGHTA and CDR2 FQGNSA. This CDR3 comprises 15 residues. The V end lost 6 bases, the J end lost 0 bases, and 11 bases lay between the germline ends. The TCR sequence derives from a person aged 18-70 years in good health. The V gene is TRBV7-2, the J gene TRBJ2-2, with a tentative D call TRBD2 (6 bases). The sequenced sample consisted of blood. CDR3 protein: CASSAGGANTGELFF. CDR3 DNA: TGTGCCAGCAGTGCTGGCGGGGCGAACACCGGGGAGCTGTTTTTT. The entire variable domain, with the rest obtained from reference TRBV7-2 and TRBJ2-2, is as follows: GAGVSQSPSNKVTEKGKDVELRCDPISGHTALYWYRQSLGQGLEFLIYFQGNSAPDKSGLPSDRFSAERTGGSVSTLTIQRTQQEDSAVYLCASSAGGANTGELFFGEGSRLTVL.